This T cell receptor (beta chain) was sequenced in a study of patients and donors after allogeneic stem cell transplantation. From the RT-PCR reads, TCRdb called clonotypes with MiXCR, one entry per CDR3 protein. The table shows roughly 230,000 distinct CDR3 sequences, with 13% to 15% occurring only once. CDR1 MGHDK and CDR2 SYGVNS come from the germline V gene. V lost 5 bases to trimming and J lost 4 bases, with 6 bases between them. CDR3 length: 11 residues. This clonotype was observed at least ten times. The specimen sequenced was blood, either unsorted or a sorted T cell fraction (not recorded which). The sequence derives from a human donor who was either an allogeneic HSCT recipient or a stem cell or donor lymphocyte infusion donor (not recorded which). It is not recorded whose cells these are; they may come from a transplant donor. V and J are TRBV25-1 and TRBJ2-7; no reliable D call. CDR3 coding DNA: TGTGCCAGCAGTTCGATTTACGAGCAGTACTTC. Amino acid sequence: CASSSIYEQYF.